A selection of T cell receptor beta chains follows, all from one sample in a study of blood T cell repertoires in COVID-19. The protocol was immunoSEQ multiplex PCR, while the TCRdb copy is restricted to in-frame clones and leaves out a portion. Of 300,000 to 350,000 clones in the sample, 85% to 95% were seen once. The sample comprised PBMCs or T cells enriched from blood (not recorded which). The receptors come from a woman in her 30s who had been exposed to COVID-19. Each CDR3 is given with its conserved first and last residue. D genes are given only for firm matches. The size field is filled for only some rows; it gives once, few, many or a size class.

D: -
J: TRBJ2-7
V: TRBV5-5
size: -
CDR3: CASSLFPYEQYF
DNA: TGTGCCAGCAGCCTCTTCCCCTACGAGCAGTACTTC

D: -
J: TRBJ1-5
V: TRBV9
size: -
CDR3: CASSVGGYQPQHF
DNA: TGTGCCAGCAGCGTGGGCGGGTATCAGCCCCAGCATTTT

D: TRBD1
J: TRBJ1-2
V: TRBV5-4
size: few
CDR3: CASSMDRVNYGYTF
DNA: TGTGCCAGCAGCATGGACAGGGTTAACTATGGCTACACCTTC

D: TRBD1
J: TRBJ1-2
V: TRBV2
size: -
CDR3: CAGQGAMGGYTF
DNA: TGTGCCGGACAGGGGGCGATGGGCGGCTACACCTTC

D: TRBD2
J: TRBJ2-3
V: TRBV7-9
size: -
CDR3: CASSRAGGETDTQYF
DNA: TGTGCCAGCAGCCGGGCGGGGGGCGAAACAGATACGCAGTATTTT

D: TRBD1
J: TRBJ1-2
V: TRBV28
size: -
CDR3: CASSPTGQGYYGYTF
DNA: TGTGCCAGCAGTCCCACGGGACAGGGTTACTATGGCTACACCTTC

D: TRBD1
J: TRBJ1-2
V: TRBV4-1
size: -
CDR3: CASSQHRGQGSGYTF
DNA: TGCGCCAGCAGCCAGCACCGGGGACAGGGTTCGGGCTACACCTTC

D: TRBD1
J: TRBJ2-7
V: TRBV29-1
size: -
CDR3: CSVEGGWQGASYEQYF
DNA: TGCAGCGTTGAAGGGGGGTGGCAGGGGGCCTCCTACGAGCAGTACTTC

D: TRBD1
J: TRBJ2-5
V: TRBV5-1
size: once
CDR3: CASSLEETGVRWETQYF
DNA: TGCGCCAGCAGCTTGGAAGAGACAGGGGTGCGTTGGGAGACCCAGTACTTC

D: TRBD1
J: TRBJ1-2
V: TRBV18
size: -
CDR3: CASSDTGGNGYTF
DNA: TGTGCCAGCTCAGACACAGGGGGAAACGGCTACACCTTC

D: TRBD1
J: TRBJ1-5
V: TRBV10-3
size: -
CDR3: CAISRQGNSNQPQHF
DNA: TGTGCCATCAGTCGACAGGGGAATAGCAATCAGCCCCAGCATTTT

D: -
J: TRBJ2-3
V: TRBV29-1
size: -
CDR3: CSVSWSAVGDTQYF
DNA: TGCAGCGTGAGTTGGAGCGCGGTAGGAGATACGCAGTATTTT

D: -
J: TRBJ1-5
V: TRBV3-1/TRBV3-2
size: -
CDR3: CASSQGYPRGQGSQPQHF
DNA: TGTGCCAGCAGCCAAGGTTACCCGCGCGGGCAGGGGTCTCAGCCCCAGCATTTT

D: TRBD1
J: TRBJ1-3
V: TRBV4-1
size: -
CDR3: CASSQDSRTKTGGSGNTIYF
DNA: TGCGCCAGCAGCCAAGATTCGCGGACCAAGACAGGGGGCTCTGGAAACACCATATATTTT

D: TRBD1
J: TRBJ1-2
V: TRBV7-3
size: -
CDR3: CASSSGTGNYGYTF
DNA: TGTGCCAGCAGCTCAGGGACAGGGAACTATGGCTACACCTTC

D: -
J: TRBJ1-1
V: TRBV4-3
size: few
CDR3: CASSQVVYRVGEAFF
DNA: TGCGCCAGCAGCCAAGTAGTCTACAGGGTAGGAGAAGCTTTCTTT

D: -
J: TRBJ1-2
V: TRBV5-4
size: -
CDR3: CASSPGGGHDYTF
DNA: TGTGCCAGCAGCCCGGGCGGGGGACATGACTACACCTTC

D: TRBD1
J: TRBJ1-5
V: TRBV7-8
size: -
CDR3: CATTAGTGSNQPQHF
DNA: TGTGCCACCACGGCCGGGACAGGGAGTAATCAGCCCCAGCATTTT

D: -
J: TRBJ1-2
V: TRBV7-9
size: -
CDR3: CASSYAVAIHGYTF
DNA: TGTGCCAGCAGCTACGCGGTAGCTATCCATGGCTACACCTTC

D: TRBD1
J: TRBJ1-2
V: TRBV18
size: -
CDR3: CASSPGTGRNYGYTF
DNA: TGTGCCAGCTCACCGGGGACAGGCAGGAACTATGGCTACACCTTC

D: -
J: TRBJ1-6
V: TRBV2
size: once
CDR3: CASGQPYVATNSPLHF
DNA: TGTGCCAGCGGCCAACCCTACGTAGCTACTAATTCACCCCTCCACTTT

D: -
J: TRBJ2-3
V: TRBV5-6
size: -
CDR3: CASSDILGADTQYF
DNA: TGTGCCAGCAGCGATATACTAGGAGCAGATACGCAGTATTTT

D: TRBD2
J: TRBJ2-5
V: TRBV5-1
size: -
CDR3: CASSSGTSLAHLSWETQYF
DNA: TGCGCCAGCAGCTCCGGGACTAGCCTAGCGCATTTGAGTTGGGAGACCCAGTACTTC

D: TRBD1
J: TRBJ1-6
V: TRBV18
size: -
CDR3: CASSPPGQYSPLHF
DNA: TGTGCCAGCTCACCACCGGGACAGTATTCACCCCTCCACTTT